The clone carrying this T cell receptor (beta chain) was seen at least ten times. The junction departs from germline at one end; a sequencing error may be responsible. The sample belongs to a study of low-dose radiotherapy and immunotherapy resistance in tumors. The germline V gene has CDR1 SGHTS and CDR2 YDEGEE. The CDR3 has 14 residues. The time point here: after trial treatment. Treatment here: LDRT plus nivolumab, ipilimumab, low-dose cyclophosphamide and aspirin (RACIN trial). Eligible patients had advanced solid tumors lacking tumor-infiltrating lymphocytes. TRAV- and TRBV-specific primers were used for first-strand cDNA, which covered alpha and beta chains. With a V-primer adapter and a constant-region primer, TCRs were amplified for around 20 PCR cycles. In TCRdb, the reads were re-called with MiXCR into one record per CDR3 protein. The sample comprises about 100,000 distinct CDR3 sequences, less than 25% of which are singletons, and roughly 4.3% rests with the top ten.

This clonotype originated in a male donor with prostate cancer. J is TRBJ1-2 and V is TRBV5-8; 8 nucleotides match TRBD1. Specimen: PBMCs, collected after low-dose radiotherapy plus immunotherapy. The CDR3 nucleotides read TGCGCCAGCAGCCTCGACGGACAGGGCTATGGCTACACCTTC. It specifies CASSLDGQGYGYTF.